This record covers a single T cell receptor beta chain. Its antigen is as yet unknown. This record comes from a study of CD8 T cells in Susac syndrome. Peripheral blood CD8+ and CD4+ T cells were profiled by TCR beta sequencing. The multiple sclerosis control cohort comprised treatment-naive individuals presenting with stable or active relapsing-remitting disease. Study-level points and caveats: The study's TCR sequencing and HLA analysis covered a relatively small number of individuals, and the study acknowledged this.

In germline, CDR1 is MGHRA, CDR2 YSYEKL. V was pared by 1 base and J by 7 bases, with 10 bases between. The CDR3 loop spans 14 amino acids. 0.5 to 1 ug RNA was reverse transcribed with random hexamers. Multiplex PCR with immunoSEQ amplified the TCR beta CDR3 across 54 Vbeta and 13 Jbeta. Each CDR3 protein is one row after TCRdb ran MiXCR on the immunoSEQ multiplex PCR reads. Found here are about 250,000 distinct CDR3 sequences, about 93% of them singletons; the top ten hold 0.07% to 0.09%. The sample was CD4+ T cells from PBMCs. This sequence was found in a human donor with multiple sclerosis. This chain connects TRBV4-1 to TRBJ2-2; unclear D gene. The CDR3 is CASSQVLGLGELFF. The CDR3 DNA reads as TGCGCCAGCAGCCAAGTCCTCGGCCTCGGGGAGCTGTTTTTT.